A selection of T cell receptor beta chains follows, all from one sample in a study of T cells after yellow fever vaccination. TCRdb called the 5' RACE reads again in MiXCR, with one record for every CDR3 protein. The sample lists 200,000 to 300,000 distinct CDR3 sequences, around 6.7% occurring once. Sequenced material: CD4+ T cells sorted from PBMCs, taken on the day of the yellow fever booster vaccination. The receptors originated from a man aged 30 to 39 who received the YFV17D yellow fever vaccine. Both conserved end residues are part of each CDR3. Rows may omit the clone size; those that give it use once, few, many or a size class.

cdr3_aa	clone_size	v_call
CASSYGRGSGTGELFF	many	TRBV6-2/TRBV6-3
CASSLRFGYSGGNEQFF	few	TRBV5-5
CASGLHGGLNEQFF	few	TRBV12-5
CASSRTGTKTYEQYF	-	TRBV19
CASSLSSSGNTIYF	few	TRBV12-3/TRBV12-4
CASSVAKRLAVIDEQFF	many	TRBV9
CASSYSKDREFF	-	TRBV6-6
CSAQGNQPQHF	-	TRBV20-1
CAISAASDTQYF	few	TRBV10-3
CSARDIRFAGRILNEQFF	-	TRBV20-1
CCAREWASGNNEQFF	-	TRBV20-1
CATSSLGGYEQYF	-	TRBV7-2
CASSQDGGGQPQHF	-	TRBV4-3
CASRTSGNYEQYF	many	TRBV3-1
CASIGSGRNLGYEQYF	-	TRBV28
CASSRRGFGNEQFF	few	TRBV14
CASMDRSSYEQYF	-	TRBV27